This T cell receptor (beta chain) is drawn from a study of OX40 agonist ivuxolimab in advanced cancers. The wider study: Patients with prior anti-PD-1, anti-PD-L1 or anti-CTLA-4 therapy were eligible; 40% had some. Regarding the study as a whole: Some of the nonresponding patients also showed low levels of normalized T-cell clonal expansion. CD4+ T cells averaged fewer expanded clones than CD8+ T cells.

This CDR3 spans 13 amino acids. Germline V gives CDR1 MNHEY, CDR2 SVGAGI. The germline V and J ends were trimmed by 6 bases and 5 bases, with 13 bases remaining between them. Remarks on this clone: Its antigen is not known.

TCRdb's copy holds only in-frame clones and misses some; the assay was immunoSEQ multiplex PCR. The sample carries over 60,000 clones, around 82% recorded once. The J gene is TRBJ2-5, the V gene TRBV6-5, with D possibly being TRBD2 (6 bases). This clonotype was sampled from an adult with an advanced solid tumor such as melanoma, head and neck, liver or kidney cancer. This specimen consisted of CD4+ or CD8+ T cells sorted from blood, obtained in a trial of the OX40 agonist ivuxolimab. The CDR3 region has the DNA TGTGCCAGCAGCCGACTAGGGACGGAGACCCAGTACTTC. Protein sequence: CASSRLGTETQYF.